This TCR beta chain was recorded in a study of cytomegalovirus exposure and HLA in healthy donors. The primer mix had 60 Vbeta and 13 Jbeta primers. Data came from immunoSEQ multiplex PCR; TCRdb stores just in-frame clones and leaves some out. The sample has roughly 130,000 clones, under 70% seen once. This TCR came from a woman aged 55-70 years in good health and CMV-seronegative. Sample: PBMCs.

CDR3 coding DNA: TGTGCCAGCAGCTTGGTTCTCAGGGTCTACGAGCAGTACTTC. This translates into CASSLVLRVYEQYF. The chain carries TRBV5-8 and TRBJ2-7, with D perhaps matching TRBD1 (5 bases). Germline assignment: CDR1 SGHTS and CDR2 YDEGEE. The CDR3 totals 14 residues. Trimming left V 0 bases short and J 3 bases short, with 10 bases between.